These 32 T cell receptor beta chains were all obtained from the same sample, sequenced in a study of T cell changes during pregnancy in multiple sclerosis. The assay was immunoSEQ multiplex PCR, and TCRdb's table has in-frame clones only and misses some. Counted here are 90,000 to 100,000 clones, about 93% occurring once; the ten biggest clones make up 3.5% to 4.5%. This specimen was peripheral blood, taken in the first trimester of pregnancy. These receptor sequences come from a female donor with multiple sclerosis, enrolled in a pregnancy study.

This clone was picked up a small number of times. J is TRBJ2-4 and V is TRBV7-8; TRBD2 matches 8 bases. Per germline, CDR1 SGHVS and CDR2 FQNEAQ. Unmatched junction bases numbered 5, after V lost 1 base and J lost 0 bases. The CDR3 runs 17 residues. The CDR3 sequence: CASSLVTGGVAKNIQYF. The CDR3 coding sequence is TGTGCCAGCAGCTTAGTGACCGGGGGGGTAGCCAAAAACATTCAGTACTTC.

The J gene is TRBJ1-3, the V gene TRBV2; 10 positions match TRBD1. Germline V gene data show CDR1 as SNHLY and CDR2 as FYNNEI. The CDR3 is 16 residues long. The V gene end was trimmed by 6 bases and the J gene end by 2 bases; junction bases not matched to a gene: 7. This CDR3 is CASSQDRGSPGNTIYF. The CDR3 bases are TGTGCCAGCAGCCAGGACAGGGGGAGTCCTGGAAACACCATATATTTT.

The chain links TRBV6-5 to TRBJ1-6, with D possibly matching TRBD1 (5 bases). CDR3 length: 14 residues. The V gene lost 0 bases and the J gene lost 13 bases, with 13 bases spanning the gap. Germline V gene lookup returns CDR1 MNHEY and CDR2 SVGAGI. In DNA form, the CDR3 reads TGTGCCAGCAGTTACTCGAGACAGACCACCCCCCTCCACTTT. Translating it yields CASSYSRQTTPLHF.

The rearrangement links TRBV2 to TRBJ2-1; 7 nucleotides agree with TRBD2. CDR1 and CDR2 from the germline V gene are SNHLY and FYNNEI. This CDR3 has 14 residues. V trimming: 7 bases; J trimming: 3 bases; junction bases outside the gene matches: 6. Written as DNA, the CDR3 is TGTGCCAGCAACTTTCGGGGGGACTACAATGAGCAGTTCTTC. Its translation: CASNFRGDYNEQFF.

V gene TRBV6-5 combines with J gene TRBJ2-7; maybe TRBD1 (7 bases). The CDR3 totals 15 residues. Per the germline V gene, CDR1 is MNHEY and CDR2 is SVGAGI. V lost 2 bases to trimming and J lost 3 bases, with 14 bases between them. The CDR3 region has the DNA TGTGCCAGCAGTTACGTCGCGGGACAGAGCTACGAGCAGTACTTC. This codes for CASSYVAGQSYEQYF.

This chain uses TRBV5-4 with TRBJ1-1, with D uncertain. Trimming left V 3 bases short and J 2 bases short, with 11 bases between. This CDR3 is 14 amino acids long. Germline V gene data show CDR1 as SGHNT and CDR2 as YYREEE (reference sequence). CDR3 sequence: CASSYRNFNTEAFF. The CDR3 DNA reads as TGTGCCAGCAGCTACCGCAACTTCAACACTGAAGCTTTCTTT.

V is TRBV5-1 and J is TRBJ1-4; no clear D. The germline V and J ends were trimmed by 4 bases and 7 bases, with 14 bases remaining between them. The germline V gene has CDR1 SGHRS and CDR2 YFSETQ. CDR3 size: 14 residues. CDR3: CASSGGGMFEKLFF. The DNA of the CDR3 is TGCGCCAGCAGCGGAGGCGGGATGTTTGAAAAACTGTTTTTT.

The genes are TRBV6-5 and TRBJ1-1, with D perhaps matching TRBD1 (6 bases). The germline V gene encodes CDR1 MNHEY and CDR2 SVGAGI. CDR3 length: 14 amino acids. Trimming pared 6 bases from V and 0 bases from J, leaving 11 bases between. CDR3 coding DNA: TGTGCCAGCAGAATCACAGGGATGAACACTGAAGCTTTCTTT. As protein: CASRITGMNTEAFF.

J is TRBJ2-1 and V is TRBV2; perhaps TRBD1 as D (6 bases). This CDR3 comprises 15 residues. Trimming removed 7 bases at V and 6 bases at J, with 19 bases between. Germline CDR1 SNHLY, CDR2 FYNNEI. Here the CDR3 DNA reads TGTGCCAGCAAGCGCGGACAGAACTCCCGCAATGAGCAGTTCTTC. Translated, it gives CASKRGQNSRNEQFF.

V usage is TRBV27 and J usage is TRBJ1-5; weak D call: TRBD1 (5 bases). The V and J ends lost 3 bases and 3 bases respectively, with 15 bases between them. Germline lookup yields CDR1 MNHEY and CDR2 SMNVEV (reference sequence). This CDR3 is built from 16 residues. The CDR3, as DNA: TGTGCCAGCAGTTTCGGGGGAAAATTACACAATCAGCCCCAGCATTTT. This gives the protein CASSFGGKLHNQPQHF.

In DNA form, the CDR3 reads TGCGCCAGCAGCTTGGAAGCCCCTAACAGGGGAAATGAGCAGTTCTTC. Amino acids: CASSLEAPNRGNEQFF. The V call is TRBV5-1, the J call TRBJ2-1; 7 bases agree with TRBD1. The CDR3 is 16 amino acids. The germline CDR1 and CDR2 sequences are SGHRS and YFSETQ. The V gene end was trimmed by 0 bases and the J gene end by 7 bases; junction bases not matched to a gene: 10.

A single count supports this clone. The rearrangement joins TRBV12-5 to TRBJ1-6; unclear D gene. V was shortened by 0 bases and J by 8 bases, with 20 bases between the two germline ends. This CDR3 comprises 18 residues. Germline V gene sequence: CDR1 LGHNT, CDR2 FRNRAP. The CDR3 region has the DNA TGTGCTAGTGGTTTGGTACTTAGGAGGGTAGGGTCGGATTCACCCCTCCACTTT. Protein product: CASGLVLRRVGSDSPLHF.

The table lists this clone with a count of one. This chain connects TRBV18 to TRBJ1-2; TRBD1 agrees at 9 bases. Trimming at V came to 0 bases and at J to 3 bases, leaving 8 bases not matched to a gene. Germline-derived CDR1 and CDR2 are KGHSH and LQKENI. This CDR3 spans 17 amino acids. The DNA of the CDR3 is TGTGCCAGCTCACCACCGAAGGGACAGGGTGGCGACTATGGCTACACCTTC. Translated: CASSPPKGQGGDYGYTF.

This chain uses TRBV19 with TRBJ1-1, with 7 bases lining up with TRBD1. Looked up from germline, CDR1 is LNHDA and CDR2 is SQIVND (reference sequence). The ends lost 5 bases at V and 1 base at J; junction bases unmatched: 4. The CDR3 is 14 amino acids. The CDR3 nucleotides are TGTGCCAGTAGTCGCCAGGGGGAGAACACTGAAGCTTTCTTT. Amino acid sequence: CASSRQGENTEAFF.

The CDR3 is CASTMDRYEQYF. The CDR3, as DNA: TGTGCCAGCACCATGGACAGGTACGAGCAGTACTTC. This chain joins TRBV5-6 and TRBJ2-7, with 7 bases lining up with TRBD1. Germline trimming cut 6 bases from V and 4 bases from J; bases unmatched to any gene: 4. Germline V gene data show CDR1 as SGHDT and CDR2 as YYEEEE. The CDR3 consists of 12 residues.

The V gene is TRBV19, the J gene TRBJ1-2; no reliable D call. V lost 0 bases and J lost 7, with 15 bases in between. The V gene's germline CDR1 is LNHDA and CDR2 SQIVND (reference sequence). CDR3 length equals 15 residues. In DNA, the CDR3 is TGTGCCAGTAGTATAGATCTCGACGCAGGAGGTGGCTACACCTTC. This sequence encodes CASSIDLDAGGGYTF.

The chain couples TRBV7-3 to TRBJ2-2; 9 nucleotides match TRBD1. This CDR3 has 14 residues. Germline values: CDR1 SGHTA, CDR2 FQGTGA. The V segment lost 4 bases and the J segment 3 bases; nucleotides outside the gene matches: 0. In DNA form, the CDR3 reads TGTGCCAGCAGCTGGACAGGGGACACCGGGGAGCTGTTTTTT. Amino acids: CASSWTGDTGELFF.

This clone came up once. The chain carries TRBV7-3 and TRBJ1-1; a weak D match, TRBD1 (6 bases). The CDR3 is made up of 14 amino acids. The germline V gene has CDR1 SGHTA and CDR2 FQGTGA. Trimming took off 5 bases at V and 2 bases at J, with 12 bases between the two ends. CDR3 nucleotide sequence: TGTGCCAGCAGCACGGGGGGGCAAAACACTGAAGCTTTCTTT. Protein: CASSTGGQNTEAFF.

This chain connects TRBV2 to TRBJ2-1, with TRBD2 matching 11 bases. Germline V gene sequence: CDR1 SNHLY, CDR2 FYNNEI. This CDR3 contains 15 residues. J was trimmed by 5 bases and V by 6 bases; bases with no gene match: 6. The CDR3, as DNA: TGTGCCAGCAGAGTTCTAGCGGGGGGACACAATGAGCAGTTCTTC. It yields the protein CASRVLAGGHNEQFF.

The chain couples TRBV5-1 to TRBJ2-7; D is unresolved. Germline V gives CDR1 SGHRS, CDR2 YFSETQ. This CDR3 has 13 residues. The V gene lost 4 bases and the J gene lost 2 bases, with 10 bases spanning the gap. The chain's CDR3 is CASSLDPAYEQYF. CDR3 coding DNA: TGCGCCAGCAGCCTGGACCCAGCCTACGAGCAGTACTTC.

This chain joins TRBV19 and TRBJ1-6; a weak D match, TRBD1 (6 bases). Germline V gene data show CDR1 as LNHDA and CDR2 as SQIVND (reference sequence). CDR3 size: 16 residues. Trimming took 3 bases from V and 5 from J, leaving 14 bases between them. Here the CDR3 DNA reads TGTGCCAGTAGTATCTTAATGGACAGAGATAATTCACCCCTCCACTTT. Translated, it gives CASSILMDRDNSPLHF.

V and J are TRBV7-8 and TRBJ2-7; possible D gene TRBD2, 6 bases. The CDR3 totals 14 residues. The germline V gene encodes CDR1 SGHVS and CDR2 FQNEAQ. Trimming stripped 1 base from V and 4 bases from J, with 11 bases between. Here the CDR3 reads CASSLVVGGYEQYF. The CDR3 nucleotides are TGTGCCAGCAGCTTAGTAGTGGGGGGATACGAGCAGTACTTC. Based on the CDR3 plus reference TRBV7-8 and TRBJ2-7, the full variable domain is GAGVSQSPRYKVAKRGQDVALRCDPISGHVSLFWYQQALGQGPEFLTYFQNEAQLDKSGLPSDRFFAERPEGSVSTLKIQRTQQEDSAVYLCASSLVVGGYEQYFGPGTRLTVT.

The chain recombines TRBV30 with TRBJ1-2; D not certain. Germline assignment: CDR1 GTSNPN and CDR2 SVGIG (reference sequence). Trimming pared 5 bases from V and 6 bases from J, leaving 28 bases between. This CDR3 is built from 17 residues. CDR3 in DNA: TGTGCCTGGCGTTACCCGAGTCCCCTAGGCTTTCGTCATGGCTACACCTTC. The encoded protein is CAWRYPSPLGFRHGYTF.

CDR3 amino acids: CASSQRLFGYGYTF. The CDR3 region has the DNA TGCGCCAGCAGCCAGCGACTTTTCGGTTATGGCTACACCTTC. The chain uses TRBV4-1 and TRBJ1-2; D remains ambiguous. The V end lost 3 bases, the J end lost 5 bases, and 13 bases lay between the germline ends. This CDR3 is 14 amino acids long. The germline V gene has CDR1 MGHRA and CDR2 YSYEKL.

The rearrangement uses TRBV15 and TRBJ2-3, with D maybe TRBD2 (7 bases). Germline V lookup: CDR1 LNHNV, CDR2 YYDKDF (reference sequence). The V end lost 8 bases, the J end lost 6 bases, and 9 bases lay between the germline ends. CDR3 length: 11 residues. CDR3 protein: CATGGADTQYF. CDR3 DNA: TGTGCCACCGGGGGGGCGGATACGCAGTATTTT. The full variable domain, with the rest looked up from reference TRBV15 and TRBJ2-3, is DAMVIQNPRYQVTQFGKPVTLSCSQTLNHNVMYWYQQKSSQAPKLLFHYYDKDFNNEADTPDNFQSRRPNTSFCFLDIRSPGLGDTAMYLCATGGADTQYFGPGTRLTVL.

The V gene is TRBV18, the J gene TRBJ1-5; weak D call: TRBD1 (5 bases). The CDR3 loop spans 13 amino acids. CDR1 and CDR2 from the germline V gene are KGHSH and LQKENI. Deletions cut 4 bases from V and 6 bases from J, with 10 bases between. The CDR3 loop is CASSLQGSQPQHF. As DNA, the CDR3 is TGTGCCAGCTCACTTCAGGGATCTCAGCCCCAGCATTTT.

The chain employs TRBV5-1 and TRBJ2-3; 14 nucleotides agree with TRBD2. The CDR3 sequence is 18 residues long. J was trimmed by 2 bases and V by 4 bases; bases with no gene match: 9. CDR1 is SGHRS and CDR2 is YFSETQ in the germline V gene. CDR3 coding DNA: TGCGCCAGCAGCAGAAGACTAGCGGGGGGGGCTTTCACAGATACGCAGTATTTT. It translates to CASSRRLAGGAFTDTQYF.

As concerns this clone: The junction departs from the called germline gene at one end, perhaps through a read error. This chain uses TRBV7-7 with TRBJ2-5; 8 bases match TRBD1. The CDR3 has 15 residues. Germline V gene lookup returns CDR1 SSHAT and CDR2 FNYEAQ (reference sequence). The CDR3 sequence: CASSPYGQGGETQYF. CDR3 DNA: TGTGCTAGCAGCCCTTATGGACAGGGCGGAGAGACCCAGTACTTC.

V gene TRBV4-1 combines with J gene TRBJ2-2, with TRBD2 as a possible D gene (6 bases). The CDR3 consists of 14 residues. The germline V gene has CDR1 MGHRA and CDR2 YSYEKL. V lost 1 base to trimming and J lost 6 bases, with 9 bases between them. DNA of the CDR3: TGCGCCAGCAGCCAAGTAGGAGGGGCCGGGGAGCTGTTTTTT. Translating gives CASSQVGGAGELFF.

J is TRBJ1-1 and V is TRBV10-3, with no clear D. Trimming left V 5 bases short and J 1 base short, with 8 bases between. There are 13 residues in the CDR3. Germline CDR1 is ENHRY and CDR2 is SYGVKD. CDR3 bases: TGTGCCATCAGTCGAACAGAGAACACTGAAGCTTTCTTT. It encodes CAISRTENTEAFF.

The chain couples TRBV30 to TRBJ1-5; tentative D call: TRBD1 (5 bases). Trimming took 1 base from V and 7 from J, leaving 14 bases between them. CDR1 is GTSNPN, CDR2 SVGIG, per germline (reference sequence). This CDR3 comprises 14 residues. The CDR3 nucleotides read TGTGCCTGGAGTGACACGGGGGGTGGGCAGCCCCAGCATTTT. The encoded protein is CAWSDTGGGQPQHF.

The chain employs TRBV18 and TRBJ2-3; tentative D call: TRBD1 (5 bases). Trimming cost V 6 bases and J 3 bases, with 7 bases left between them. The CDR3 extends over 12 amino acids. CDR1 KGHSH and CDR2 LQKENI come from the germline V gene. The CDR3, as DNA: TGTGCCAGCTCGCGACAGACAGATACGCAGTATTTT. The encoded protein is CASSRQTDTQYF. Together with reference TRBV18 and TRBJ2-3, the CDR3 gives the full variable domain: NAGVMQNPRHLVRRRGQEARLRCSPMKGHSHVYWYRQLPEEGLKFMVYLQKENIIDESGMPKERFSAEFPKEGPSILRIQQVVRGDSAAYFCASSRQTDTQYFGPGTRLTVL.